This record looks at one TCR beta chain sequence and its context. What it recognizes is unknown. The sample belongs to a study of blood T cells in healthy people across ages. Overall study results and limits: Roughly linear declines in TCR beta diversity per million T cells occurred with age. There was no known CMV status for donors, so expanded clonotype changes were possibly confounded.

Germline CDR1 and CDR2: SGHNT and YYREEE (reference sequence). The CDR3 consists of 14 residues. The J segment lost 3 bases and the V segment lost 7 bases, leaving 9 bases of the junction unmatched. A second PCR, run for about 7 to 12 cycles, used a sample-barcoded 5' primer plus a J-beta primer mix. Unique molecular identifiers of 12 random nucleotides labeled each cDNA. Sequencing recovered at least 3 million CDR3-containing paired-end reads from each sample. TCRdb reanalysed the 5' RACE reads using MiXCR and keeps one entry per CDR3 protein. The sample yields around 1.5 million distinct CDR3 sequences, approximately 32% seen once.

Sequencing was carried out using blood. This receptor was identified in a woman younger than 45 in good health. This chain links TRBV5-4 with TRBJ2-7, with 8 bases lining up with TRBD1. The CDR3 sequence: CASGNRGNIYEQYF. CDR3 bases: TGTGCCAGCGGTAACAGGGGGAACATCTACGAGCAGTACTTC. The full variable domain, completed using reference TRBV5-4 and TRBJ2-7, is ETGVTQSPTHLIKTRGQQVTLRCSSQSGHNTVSWYQQALGQGPQFIFQYYREEENGRGNFPPRFSGLQFPNYSSELNVNALELDDSALYLCASGNRGNIYEQYFGPGTRLTVT.